The entry below gives a single T cell receptor beta chain sequence along with its context. Its matching antigen is unknown. This sample is part of a study of cytomegalovirus exposure and HLA in healthy donors. Study results and limitations: TCR beta chains numbering more than 150 were designated cytomegalovirus-associated.

The CDR3 totals 14 residues. Germline V lookup: CDR1 SGHNT, CDR2 YYREEE (reference sequence). Trimming stripped 0 bases from V and 3 bases from J, with 9 bases between. The protocol was immunoSEQ multiplex PCR, while the TCRdb copy is restricted to in-frame clones and leaves out a portion. The sample yields 200,000 to 300,000 clones, 86% seen once. The sample was PBMCs. The receptor comes from a woman in her 30s in good health and CMV-seropositive. The chain is built from TRBV5-4 and TRBJ1-2, with a tentative D call TRBD1 (5 bases). This CDR3 reads CASSLVGDYYGYTF. The CDR3 DNA reads TGTGCCAGCAGCTTGGTGGGGGACTACTATGGCTACACCTTC. Based on the CDR3 plus reference TRBV5-4 and TRBJ1-2, the full variable domain is ETGVTQSPTHLIKTRGQQVTLRCSSQSGHNTVSWYQQALGQGPQFIFQYYREEENGRGNFPPRFSGLQFPNYSSELNVNALELDDSALYLCASSLVGDYYGYTFGSGTRLTVV.